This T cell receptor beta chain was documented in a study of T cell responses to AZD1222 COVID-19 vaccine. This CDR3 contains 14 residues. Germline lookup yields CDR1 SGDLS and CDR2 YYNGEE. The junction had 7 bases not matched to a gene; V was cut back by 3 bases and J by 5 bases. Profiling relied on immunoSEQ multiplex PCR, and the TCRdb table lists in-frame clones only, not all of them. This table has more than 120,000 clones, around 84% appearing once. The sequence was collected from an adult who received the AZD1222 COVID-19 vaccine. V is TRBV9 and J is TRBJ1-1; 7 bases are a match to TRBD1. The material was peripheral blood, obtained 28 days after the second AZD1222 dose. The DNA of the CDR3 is TGTGCCAGCAGCGCCACAGGGGAGGGTACTGAAGCTTTCTTT. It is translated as CASSATGEGTEAFF.